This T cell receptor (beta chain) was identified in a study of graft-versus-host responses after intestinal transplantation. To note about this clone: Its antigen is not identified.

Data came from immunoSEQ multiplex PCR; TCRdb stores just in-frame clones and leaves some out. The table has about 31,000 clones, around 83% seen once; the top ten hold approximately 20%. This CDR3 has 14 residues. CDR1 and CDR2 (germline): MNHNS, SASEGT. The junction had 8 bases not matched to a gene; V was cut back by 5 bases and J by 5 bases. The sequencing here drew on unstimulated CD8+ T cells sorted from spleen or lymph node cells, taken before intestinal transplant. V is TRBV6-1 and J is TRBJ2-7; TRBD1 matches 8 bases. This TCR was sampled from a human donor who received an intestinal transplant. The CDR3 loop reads CASSRGQGLNEQYF. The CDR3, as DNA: TGTGCCAGCAGTCGCGGACAGGGTCTCAACGAGCAGTACTTC.